The TCR beta chain described here comes from a study of T-cell reconstitution after alpha-beta-depleted transplantation in children. It was with unique molecular identifiers that the TCRbeta library was prepared. TCRdb independently ran MiXCR on the PCR reads; one entry per CDR3 protein. The table records a few hundred thousand distinct CDR3 sequences, over 8% of them present only once. Germline values: CDR1 KGHSH, CDR2 LQKENI. The CDR3 covers 13 residues. V lost 5 bases to trimming and J lost 1 base, with 8 bases between them. The TCR was taken from a human donor who donated a stem cell graft to a child with SCID. V usage is TRBV18 and J usage is TRBJ1-1; D gene unclear. The sequences come from PBMCs from the stem cell graft donor, collected from the stem cell graft. The CDR3 nucleotides are TGTGCCAGCTCATCACAGCAGAACACTGAAGCTTTCTTT. It codes for CASSSQQNTEAFF.